This TCR beta chain was recorded in a study of long-term antiretroviral therapy in people with HIV. The United States was where all participants with HIV were treated. CDR1 and CDR2 (germline): LNHDA, SQIVND (reference sequence). The length of the CDR3 is 16 residues. V was clipped by 4 bases and J by 1 base, with 15 bases between them. The immunoSEQ assay was v3.0, run at survey level. Profiled with immunoSEQ multiplex PCR; TCRdb holds only in-frame clones, not every one. Of 30,000 to 35,000 clones listed, around 72% are singletons. This clonotype was sampled from a woman aged 45-65 years with HIV. The rearrangement joins TRBV19 to TRBJ2-3; a weak D match, TRBD2 (6 bases). This material consisted of unsorted PBMCs, taken 3.1 years after starting antiretroviral therapy. CDR3 sequence (DNA): TGTGCCAGTAGTAAATTCCGGGACTCCGGCACAGATACGCAGTATTTT. This translates into CASSKFRDSGTDTQYF.